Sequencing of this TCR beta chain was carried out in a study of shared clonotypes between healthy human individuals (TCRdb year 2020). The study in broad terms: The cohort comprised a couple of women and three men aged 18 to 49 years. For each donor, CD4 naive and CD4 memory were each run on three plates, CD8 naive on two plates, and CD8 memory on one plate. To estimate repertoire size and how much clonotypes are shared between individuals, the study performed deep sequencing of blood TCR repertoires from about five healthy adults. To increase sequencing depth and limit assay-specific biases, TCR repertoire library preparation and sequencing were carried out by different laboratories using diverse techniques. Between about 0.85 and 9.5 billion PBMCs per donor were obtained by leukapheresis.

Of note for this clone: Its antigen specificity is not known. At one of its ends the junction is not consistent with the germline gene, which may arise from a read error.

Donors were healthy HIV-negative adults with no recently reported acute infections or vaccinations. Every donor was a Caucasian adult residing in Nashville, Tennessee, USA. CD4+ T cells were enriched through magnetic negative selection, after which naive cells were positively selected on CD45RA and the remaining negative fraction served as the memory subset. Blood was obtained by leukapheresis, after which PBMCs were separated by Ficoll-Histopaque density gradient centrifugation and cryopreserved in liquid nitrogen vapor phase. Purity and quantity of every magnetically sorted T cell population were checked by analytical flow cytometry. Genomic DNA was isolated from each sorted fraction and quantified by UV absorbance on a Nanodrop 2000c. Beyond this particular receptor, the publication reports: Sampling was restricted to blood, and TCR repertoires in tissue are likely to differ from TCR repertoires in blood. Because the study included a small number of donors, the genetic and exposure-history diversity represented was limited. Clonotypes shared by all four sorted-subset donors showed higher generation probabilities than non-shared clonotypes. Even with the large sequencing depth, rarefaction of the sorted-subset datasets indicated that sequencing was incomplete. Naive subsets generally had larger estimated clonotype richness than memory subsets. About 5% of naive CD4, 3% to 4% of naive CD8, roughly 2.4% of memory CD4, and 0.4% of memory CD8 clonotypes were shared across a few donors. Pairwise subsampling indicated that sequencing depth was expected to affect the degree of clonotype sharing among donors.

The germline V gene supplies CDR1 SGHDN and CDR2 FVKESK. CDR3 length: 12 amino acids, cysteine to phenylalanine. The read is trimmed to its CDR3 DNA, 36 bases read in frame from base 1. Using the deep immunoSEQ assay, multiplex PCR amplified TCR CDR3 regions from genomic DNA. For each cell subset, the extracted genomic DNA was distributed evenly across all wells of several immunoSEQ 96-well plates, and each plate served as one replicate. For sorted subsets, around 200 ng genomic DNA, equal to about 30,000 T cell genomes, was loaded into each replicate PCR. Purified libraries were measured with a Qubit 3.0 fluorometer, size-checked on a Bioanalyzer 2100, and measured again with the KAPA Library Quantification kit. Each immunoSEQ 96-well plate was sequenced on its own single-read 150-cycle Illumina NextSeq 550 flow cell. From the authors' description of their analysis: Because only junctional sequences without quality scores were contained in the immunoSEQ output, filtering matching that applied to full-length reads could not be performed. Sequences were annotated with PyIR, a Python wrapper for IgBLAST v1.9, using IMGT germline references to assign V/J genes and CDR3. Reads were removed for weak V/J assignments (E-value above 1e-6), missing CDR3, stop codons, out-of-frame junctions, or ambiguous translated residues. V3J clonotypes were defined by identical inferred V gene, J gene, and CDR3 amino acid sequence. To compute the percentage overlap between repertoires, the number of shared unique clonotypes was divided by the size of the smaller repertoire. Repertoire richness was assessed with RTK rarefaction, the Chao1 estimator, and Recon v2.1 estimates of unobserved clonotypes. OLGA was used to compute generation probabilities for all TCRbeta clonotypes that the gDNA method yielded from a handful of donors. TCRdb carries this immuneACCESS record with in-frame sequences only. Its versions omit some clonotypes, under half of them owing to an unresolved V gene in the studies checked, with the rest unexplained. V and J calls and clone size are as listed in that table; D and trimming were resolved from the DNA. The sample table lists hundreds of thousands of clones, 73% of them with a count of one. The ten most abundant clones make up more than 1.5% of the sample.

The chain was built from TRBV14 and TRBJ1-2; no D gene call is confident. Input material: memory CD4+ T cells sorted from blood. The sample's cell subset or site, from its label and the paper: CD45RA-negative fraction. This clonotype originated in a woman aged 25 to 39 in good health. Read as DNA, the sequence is TGTGCCAGCAGCCAAGATCCTGTTTCACTTTACTTC. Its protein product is CASSQDPVSLYF.